This T cell receptor beta chain was captured in a study of T cell responses to AZD1222 COVID-19 vaccine. Findings and limits, study-wide: The sample set comprised mostly white British donors with more females, and clonal diversity was possibly underestimated. Baseline serology detected seropositivity in only six AZD1222 recipients.

Points on this clone: The antigen is undetermined.

Profiled with immunoSEQ multiplex PCR; TCRdb holds only in-frame clones, not every one. The sample carries about 130,000 clones, 90% to 95% recorded once. This CDR3 is built from 15 residues. Per germline, CDR1 SGHAT and CDR2 FQNNGV. The V end was cut by 6 bases, the J end by 2 bases, with 16 bases between. The sequenced sample was peripheral blood, obtained on day 0 of AZD1222 vaccination. The J gene is TRBJ2-5, the V gene TRBV11-2, with D perhaps matching TRBD2 (5 bases). The receptor comes from an adult in good health. CDR3 protein: CASSPLAGVQETQYF. The CDR3 DNA reads TGTGCCAGCAGTCCCCTTGCGGGCGTACAAGAGACCCAGTACTTC.